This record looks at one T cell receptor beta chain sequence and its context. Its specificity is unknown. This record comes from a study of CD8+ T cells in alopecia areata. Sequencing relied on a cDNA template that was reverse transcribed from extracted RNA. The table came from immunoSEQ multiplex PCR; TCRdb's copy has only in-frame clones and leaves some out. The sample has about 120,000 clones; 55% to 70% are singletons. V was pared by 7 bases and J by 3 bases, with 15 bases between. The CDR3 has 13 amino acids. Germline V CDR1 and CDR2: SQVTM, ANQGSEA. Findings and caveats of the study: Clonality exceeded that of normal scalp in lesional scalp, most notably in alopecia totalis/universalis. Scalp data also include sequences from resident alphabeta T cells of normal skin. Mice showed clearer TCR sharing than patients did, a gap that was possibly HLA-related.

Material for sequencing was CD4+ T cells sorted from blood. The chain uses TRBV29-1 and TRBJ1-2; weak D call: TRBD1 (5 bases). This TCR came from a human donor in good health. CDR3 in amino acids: CSAKAAGYYGYTF. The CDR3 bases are TGCAGCGCCAAGGCCGCAGGGTACTATGGCTACACCTTC.